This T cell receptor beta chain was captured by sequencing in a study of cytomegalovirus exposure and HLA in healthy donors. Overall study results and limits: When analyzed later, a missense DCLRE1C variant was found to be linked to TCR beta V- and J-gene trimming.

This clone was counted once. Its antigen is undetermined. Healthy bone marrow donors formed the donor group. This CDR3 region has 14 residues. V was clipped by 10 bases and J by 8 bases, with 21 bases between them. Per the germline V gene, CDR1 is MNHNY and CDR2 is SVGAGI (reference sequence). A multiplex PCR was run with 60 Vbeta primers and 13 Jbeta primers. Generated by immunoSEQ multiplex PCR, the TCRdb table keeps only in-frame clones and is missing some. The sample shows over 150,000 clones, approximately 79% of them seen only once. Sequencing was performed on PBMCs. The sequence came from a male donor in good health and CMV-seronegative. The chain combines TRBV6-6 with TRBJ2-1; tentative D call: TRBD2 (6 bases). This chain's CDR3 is CATLRELIIDEQFF. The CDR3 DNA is TGTGCCACCCTCCGGGAGTTAATAATCGATGAGCAGTTCTTC.